This entry lists 30 T cell receptor beta chains sequenced from one sample in a study of T cells in Graves' hyperthyroidism and ophthalmopathy. The source material, RNA transcripts, was used to amplify TCR beta CDR3 regions. First-round RT-PCR with HTBI primers amplified the TCR CDR3 region. TCRdb recomputed calls from the multiplex PCR reads with MiXCR, one row per CDR3 protein. The data show 400,000 to 600,000 distinct CDR3 sequences, around 20% seen once. Sequencing was performed on blood. These receptors all stem from a man between 18 and 29 years old with Graves' hyperthyroidism.

This clonotype was seen ten or more times. V gene TRBV30 combines with J gene TRBJ1-2; D ambiguous. Trimming took off 4 bases at V and 6 bases at J, with 12 bases between the two ends. In germline, CDR1 is GTSNPN, CDR2 SVGIG (reference sequence). The CDR3 is 12 amino acids. The CDR3 region has the DNA TGTGCCTGGATTGGAGGGAAGAATGGCTACACCTTC. It translates to CAWIGGKNGYTF.

This clonotype has a count of ten or more. J is TRBJ1-3 and V is TRBV29-1; no reliable D call. The CDR3 consists of 12 residues. Germline loops: CDR1 SQVTM, CDR2 ANQGSEA. V lost 4 bases and J 4 bases, leaving 8 bases between the germline ends. This CDR3 is CSVVSSGNTIYF. DNA for the CDR3: TGCAGCGTTGTGAGCTCCGGAAACACCATATATTTT.

This clonotype was picked up many times. V gene TRBV20-1 combines with J gene TRBJ1-3, with a possible D match to TRBD1 (6 bases). V shed 2 bases and J shed 3 bases, with 17 bases lying between them. The CDR3 contains 16 residues. The V gene's germline CDR1 is DFQATT and CDR2 SNEGSKA (reference sequence). CDR3 region: CSARPPGGRGGNTIYF. Written as DNA, the CDR3 is TGCAGTGCTAGACCCCCGGGGGGGCGCGGTGGAAACACCATATATTTT.

The chain has TRBV11-2 and TRBJ2-4; D gene unclear. V dropped 5 bases and J dropped 4 bases, with 18 bases sitting between them. The CDR3 covers 16 residues. Germline V gene sequence: CDR1 SGHAT, CDR2 FQNNGV. DNA of the CDR3: TGTGCCAGCAGCCTATATTGGACCTCTGGGAAAAACATTCAGTACTTC. Amino acids: CASSLYWTSGKNIQYF.

The sample holds many counts of this clonotype. This chain uses TRBV28 with TRBJ2-2, with no clear D. With 6 bases removed from V and 2 bases from J, the gap between germline ends came to 10 bases. The V gene's germline CDR1 is MDHEN and CDR2 SYDVKM. The CDR3 is 14 amino acids. Here the CDR3 DNA reads TGTGCCAGCAGCATTACCGGAAACACCGGGGAGCTGTTTTTT. Translation: CASSITGNTGELFF.

The V call is TRBV12-3 or TRBV12-4, the J call TRBJ1-2, with 8 positions matching TRBD1. The junction had 8 bases not matched to a gene; V was cut back by 5 bases and J by 6 bases. The CDR3 length is 14 residues. The DNA of the CDR3 is TGTGCCAGCAGTCGCGGGACAGGTCCCAATGGCTACACCTTC. The encoded protein is CASSRGTGPNGYTF.

This clonotype was counted many times. This CDR3 is CASSPHGGASETQYF. Here the CDR3 DNA reads TGTGCCAGCAGCCCCCACGGGGGGGCCAGCGAGACCCAGTACTTC. V and J are TRBV11-3 and TRBJ2-5; 8 bases are a match to TRBD2. The CDR3 is 15 amino acids. V lost 5 bases, J lost 5 bases, and 10 bases stayed unmatched. Germline lookup yields CDR1 SGHNT and CDR2 YENEEA.

The V gene is TRBV12-3 or TRBV12-4, the J gene TRBJ1-3; D possibly corresponds to TRBD1 (6 bases). This CDR3 comprises 15 residues. Trimming removed 5 bases at V and 0 bases at J, with 11 bases between. This CDR3 reads CASSRQVYSGNTIYF. The CDR3 nucleotides read TGTGCCAGCAGTAGACAGGTCTACTCTGGAAACACCATATATTTT.

The sample holds a few counts of this clonotype. V and J are TRBV27 and TRBJ1-1; 7 bases line up with TRBD1. Losses at the gene ends were 1 base for V and 10 bases for J; bases not matched to a gene: 6. The germline V gene has CDR1 MNHEY and CDR2 SMNVEV (reference sequence). CDR3 length: 13 residues. CDR3 loop: CASSLLGGQTAFF. For the CDR3, the DNA is TGTGCCAGCAGTTTATTAGGGGGACAGACAGCTTTCTTT.

This clonotype has more than one count but fewer than ten. The chain has TRBV12-3 or TRBV12-4 and TRBJ1-3; perhaps TRBD1 as D (6 bases). There are 17 residues in the CDR3. Trimming removed 2 bases at V and 4 bases at J, with 18 bases between. The CDR3 coding sequence is TGTGCCAGCAGTTTATACCGGGGGGCTTTATCCGGAAACACCATATATTTT. It yields the protein CASSLYRGALSGNTIYF.

The genes are TRBV2 and TRBJ1-2; D not resolved. The CDR3 consists of 13 residues. The V gene lost 2 bases and the J gene lost 3 bases, with 7 bases spanning the gap. Per germline, CDR1 SNHLY and CDR2 FYNNEI. The CDR3 reads CASSESTYYGYTF. The CDR3 DNA sequence: TGTGCCAGCAGTGAATCGACTTACTATGGCTACACCTTC. Full variable domain (missing parts from reference TRBV2 and TRBJ1-2): EPEVTQTPSHQVTQMGQEVILRCVPISNHLYFYWYRQILGQKVEFLVSFYNNEISEKSEIFDDQFSVERPDGSNFTLKIRSTKLEDSAMYFCASSESTYYGYTFGSGTRLTVV.

CDR3 in amino acids: CASSESPEGNTEAFF. In DNA form, the CDR3 reads TGTGCCAGCAGTGAATCCCCGGAGGGGAACACTGAAGCTTTCTTT. The chain couples TRBV25-1 to TRBJ1-1; no reliable D call. Germline lookup yields CDR1 MGHDK and CDR2 SYGVNS. V lost 1 base to trimming and J lost 1 base, with 10 bases between them. The CDR3 sequence is 15 residues long.

About this clonotype itself: Being one base from a much bigger clone, this may be a read error. The rearrangement uses TRBV6-2 or TRBV6-3 and TRBJ2-7; D is perhaps TRBD2 (7 bases). CDR1 and CDR2 (germline): MNHEY, SVGEGT. The CDR3 contains 15 residues. The CDR3 DNA reads as TGTGCCAGCATTTACGGGGGGCTAGAACCCTACGAGCAGTACTTC. Encoded protein: CASIYGGLEPYEQYF.

Many counts were recorded for this clonotype. The chain uses TRBV12-3 or TRBV12-4 and TRBJ1-1; weak D call: TRBD1 (6 bases). Trimming removed 6 bases from V and 4 bases from J, with 9 bases in between. This CDR3 region has 12 residues. The CDR3 DNA sequence: TGTGCCAGCAGCCCAGGGGTCACTGAAGCTTTCTTT. Encoded protein: CASSPGVTEAFF.

This clonotype was picked up many times. The CDR3 DNA sequence: TGTGCCAGCAGTCCATGGGGGGTAAAAGAGACCCAGTACTTC. Translating gives CASSPWGVKETQYF. This sequence joins TRBV6-5 and TRBJ2-5, with D tentatively TRBD2 (6 bases). CDR1 is MNHEY and CDR2 is SVGAGI in the germline V gene. V was clipped by 5 bases and J by 3 bases, with 13 bases between them. The CDR3 has 14 residues.

This chain connects TRBV6-1 to TRBJ1-2; D is ambiguous. This CDR3 is built from 13 residues. V gave up 2 bases and J gave up 2 bases, with 6 bases separating them. CDR1 and CDR2 (germline): MNHNS, SASEGT. In nucleotides, the CDR3 is TGTGCCAGCAGTGAAAAAGAGAACTATGGCTACACCTTC. It codes for CASSEKENYGYTF.

The sample holds many counts of this clonotype. This chain joins TRBV9 and TRBJ2-7; 7 nucleotides match TRBD1. After removal of 4 bases from V and 5 bases from J, the junction contained 12 bases not matched to a gene. The CDR3 contains 15 residues. Looked up from germline, CDR1 is SGDLS and CDR2 is YYNGEE. The CDR3: CASSPRQGWSHEQYF. CDR3 in DNA: TGTGCCAGCAGCCCAAGACAGGGTTGGTCCCACGAGCAGTACTTC. Full variable domain (outside the CDR3, taken from reference TRBV9 and TRBJ2-7): DSGVTQTPKHLITATGQRVTLRCSPRSGDLSVYWYQQSLDQGLQFLIQYYNGEERAKGNILERFSAQQFPDLHSELNLSSLELGDSALYFCASSPRQGWSHEQYFGPGTRLTVT.

This clonotype was detected ten times or more. This rearrangement joins TRBV6-5 to TRBJ2-5; D remains unclear. Germline V gene data show CDR1 as MNHEY and CDR2 as SVGAGI. The CDR3 is 13 residues long. V was shortened by 6 bases and J by 5 bases, with 13 bases between the two germline ends. The CDR3 DNA sequence: TGTGCCAGCAGGGCCCGCTATTGGGAGACCCAGTACTTC. It translates to CASRARYWETQYF.

The chain recombines TRBV7-9 with TRBJ2-3; the D gene is possibly TRBD2 (5 bases). Germline-derived CDR1 and CDR2 are SEHNR and FQNEAQ (reference sequence). CDR3 length equals 14 residues. Trimming shortened V by 3 bases and J by 5 bases, and 12 bases separated the two germline ends. This CDR3 is CASSLEVPGDTQYF. CDR3 nucleotides: TGTGCCAGCAGCTTGGAGGTTCCGGGAGATACGCAGTATTTT.

V gene TRBV19 combines with J gene TRBJ2-5; 12 bases align to TRBD2. Germline lookup yields CDR1 LNHDA and CDR2 SQIVND (reference sequence). J was trimmed by 4 bases and V by 4 bases; bases with no gene match: 10. The CDR3 runs 17 residues. The CDR3 loop reads CASSTHNPSGRAETQYF. The CDR3 nucleotides read TGTGCCAGTAGTACCCATAATCCTAGCGGGAGGGCAGAGACCCAGTACTTC.

In its sample, this clonotype was seen a few times. This chain links TRBV5-1 with TRBJ1-5; weak D call: TRBD1 (5 bases). From germline, CDR1 is SGHRS and CDR2 YFSETQ. Trimming left V 6 bases short and J 0 bases short, with 25 bases between. The CDR3 extends over 19 amino acids. This chain's CDR3 is CASTSGPPKGDNSNQPQHF. Here the CDR3 DNA reads TGCGCCAGCACCTCCGGGCCCCCTAAAGGGGATAATAGCAATCAGCCCCAGCATTTT.

J is TRBJ1-1 and V is TRBV7-2, with D possibly matching TRBD1 (5 bases). Trimming took off 1 base at V and 6 bases at J, with 12 bases between the two ends. Germline-derived CDR1 and CDR2 are SGHTA and FQGNSA. This CDR3 is built from 14 residues. DNA of the CDR3: TGTGCCAGCAGCTTAGTGGGGACGTCGGCTGAAGCTTTCTTT. It encodes CASSLVGTSAEAFF.

This chain links TRBV29-1 with TRBJ1-2; D gene uncertain. Germline lookup yields CDR1 SQVTM and CDR2 ANQGSEA. CDR3 length equals 11 residues. With 6 bases removed from V and 4 bases from J, the gap between germline ends came to 9 bases. CDR3 DNA: TGCAGCGTATCCCGGGCCTATGGCTACACCTTC. Its translation is CSVSRAYGYTF. Variable domain in full (rest from reference TRBV29-1 and TRBJ1-2): SAVISQKPSRDICQRGTSLTIQCQVDSQVTMMFWYRQQPGQSLTLIATANQGSEATYESGFVIDKFPISRPNLTFSTLTVSNMSPEDSSIYLCSVSRAYGYTFGSGTRLTVV.

The chain recombines TRBV7-8 with TRBJ2-7, with D possibly being TRBD1 or TRBD2 (5 bases each). The V end lost 5 bases, the J end lost 6 bases, and 23 bases lay between the germline ends. The germline gives CDR1 SGHVS, CDR2 FQNEAQ. The CDR3 contains 16 residues. The CDR3 DNA is TGTGCCAGCAGCCCGGCCGGGACCGCGAACCGGGGCGAGCAGTACTTC. Residues: CASSPAGTANRGEQYF.

The V and J genes are TRBV12-3 or TRBV12-4 and TRBJ2-2; no clear D gene. Trimming took off 6 bases at V and 4 bases at J, with 12 bases between the two ends. The CDR3 is 14 amino acids. The CDR3 protein is CASRNVPSTGELFF. In DNA, the CDR3 is TGTGCCAGCAGAAACGTCCCGAGCACCGGGGAGCTGTTTTTT.

This clonotype was seen ten or more times. The rearrangement joins TRBV4-1 to TRBJ2-5; D gene unclear. Per germline, CDR1 MGHRA and CDR2 YSYEKL. V was pared by 1 base and J by 0 bases, with 9 bases between. The CDR3 spans 15 residues. The CDR3 coding sequence is TGCGCCAGCAGCCAAGGGATATTTAACCAAGAGACCCAGTACTTC. It specifies CASSQGIFNQETQYF.

This clonotype showed up many times. The genes are TRBV7-9 and TRBJ2-7; D remains ambiguous. From germline, CDR1 is SEHNR and CDR2 FQNEAQ (reference sequence). The CDR3 length is 12 residues. V was clipped by 3 bases and J by 3 bases, with 6 bases between them. CDR3 nucleotide sequence: TGTGCCAGCAGCTTGACCCACTACGAGCAGTACTTC. Encoded protein: CASSLTHYEQYF.

V and J are TRBV20-1 and TRBJ2-5; 10 bases align to TRBD2. Germline lookup yields CDR1 DFQATT and CDR2 SNEGSKA (reference sequence). CDR3 size: 14 residues. Trimming took 6 bases from V and 5 from J; bases not matched to a gene: 9. The CDR3 spells CSATRAGGRETQYF. The CDR3 nucleotides are TGCAGTGCAACCCGAGCGGGAGGGAGGGAGACCCAGTACTTC.

This clonotype was observed many times. The V gene is TRBV19, the J gene TRBJ1-5; 7 bases fit TRBD1. V was clipped by 5 bases and J by 6 bases; unmatched bases: 10. Germline values: CDR1 LNHDA, CDR2 SQIVND (reference sequence). This CDR3 has 15 residues. CDR3 in DNA: TGTGCCAGTAGTCCTCAGGGGGGGACCGGTCAGCCCCAGCATTTT. Amino acids: CASSPQGGTGQPQHF.

This clonotype was counted ten times or more. The chain employs TRBV12-3 or TRBV12-4 and TRBJ1-1; D might be TRBD1 (5 bases). The CDR3 contains 12 residues. V was pared by 6 bases and J by 1 base, with 6 bases between. For the CDR3, the DNA is TGTGCCAGCAGGACAGAGAACACTGAAGCTTTCTTT. Amino acids: CASRTENTEAFF.